This record concerns one T cell receptor (beta chain) sequence. Its antigen target is currently unknown. No base qualities exist here, and no much larger clone lies one base off it. Each collaborating institution followed its own protocols to collect whole blood in K2EDTA tubes. For TCRbeta analysis, collaborators shipped samples in one of three forms: frozen whole blood, isolated PBMCs, or DNA extracted from either of those sample types. TCRbeta CDR3 regions were amplified from genomic DNA by means of the immunoSEQ Assay, a bias-controlled multiplex PCR. Concerning the study's data processing: Within the assay, amplification of reference gene primers was used to estimate how many nucleated cells each sample contained. To quantify the absolute abundance of each unique TCRbeta CDR3 rearrangement, sequence reads were collapsed and filtered. For each sample, productive Simpson clonality was calculated as the square root of Simpson's diversity index across productive rearrangements. The immuneACCESS repertoire file appears here via TCRdb, limited to in-frame rearrangements. These files lack a portion of the clones; in checked studies, under half of the deficit traces to unresolved V genes, and the cause of the others is not known. V and J calls plus clone size are reproduced from that table; the DNA served to infer D and trimming. In all, the sample holds under 200,000 clones, and about 86% of those were seen once. 5.5% to 7% of the sample lies in the top ten.

These data are taken from a study of blood T cell repertoires in COVID-19 (TCRdb year 2020). For the study in its entirety: Samples covering the acute and convalescent phases of COVID-19 were provided by collaborators in the United States, Italy and Spain. Samples were obtained from the ongoing ImmuneRACE study (first 160 participants) and from some 1,200 subjects provided by 6 global collaborators. Subjects who had been exposed to COVID-19, were actively infected with it, or had recovered from it provided the deeply sampled blood TCRbeta repertoires that made up the dataset. The repertoires were made available in a free public database intended to serve as a resource for research on the immune response to SARS-CoV-2. Where available, HLA class I and class II types were obtained from metadata supplied by the sample provider rather than from assay-based typing. The sample metadata nearly always contained a de-identified subject ID, COVID-19 status, age in years and sex. The prospective study material was composed of cDNA or gDNA derived from T cells, B-cell-depleted T cells, or PBMCs.

The CDR3 starts with the cysteine, ends with the phenylalanine, and has 13 residues. Here the CDR3 DNA is all that survives: 39 bases in frame from base 1. Looking up the germline V gene yields CDR1 SNHLY and CDR2 FYNNEI. A distance of 11 bases separates the germline ends of V and J, which lose 7 bases and 2 bases respectively. The study at large found these results: The amount of clinical and demographic metadata varied by source and participant and was provided uncurated.

The V and J genes are TRBV2 and TRBJ2-5; the D region possibly corresponds to TRBD1 (6 bases align). This clonotype was sampled from a man aged 45-65 years with active or convalescent COVID-19. The specimen was peripheral blood. The sequence in DNA is TGTGCCAGCACTAAAGACAGGCAAGAGACCCAGTACTTC. The encoded protein is CASTKDRQETQYF.